This T cell receptor beta chain was sequenced for a study of T cell changes during pregnancy in multiple sclerosis. The protocol was immunoSEQ multiplex PCR, while the TCRdb copy is restricted to in-frame clones and leaves out a portion. This table holds 40,000 to 60,000 clones, around 92% found once. V was trimmed by 0 bases and J by 4 bases, leaving 7 bases between them. Germline lookup yields CDR1 SGHKS and CDR2 YYEKEE (reference sequence). CDR3 size: 13 residues. The source was CD4+ T cells from peripheral blood mononuclear cells, collected in the third trimester of pregnancy. J is TRBJ1-2 and V is TRBV5-5; no clear D gene. This receptor was obtained from a female donor with multiple sclerosis, enrolled in a pregnancy study. This CDR3 is CASSLADIYGYTF. In nucleotides, the CDR3 is TGTGCCAGCAGCTTGGCTGACATCTATGGCTACACCTTC.